At least ten counts were recorded for the clone carrying this TCR beta chain. Antigen specificity is unknown. Time point given: patch test 1, 2 weeks after DPC sensitization. The treatment here: therapeutic diphenylcyclopropenone sensitization with weekly scalp DPC. The study enrolled 18 to 70-year-old alopecia patients suitable for DPC. The data were taken from a study of human T cells and chemical hapten exposure. Study at large: Readings were taken at 6 days from patch tests that had applied 0.01% DPC to the upper back. Largely, small differences in pooled library volume made per-sample TCR yields vary. Study findings and constraints: Expanded TCRs were compared with controls, and the expanded TCRs formed significantly more large CDR3 similarity clusters.

Germline V lookup: CDR1 KGHSH, CDR2 LQKENI. The length of the CDR3 is 15 residues. J lost 7 bases, V lost 3 bases, and 5 bases had no gene match. TCRdb reanalysed the RACE reads using MiXCR and keeps one entry per CDR3 protein. The sample comprises 50,000 or so distinct CDR3 sequences, around 9% of which are singletons, and around 4% rests with the top ten. The receptor comes from a woman between 45 and 60 years old with alopecia areata. Some clones in this sample may be carry-over from other donors' samples. The sample in question was whole blood, obtained in connection with sensitization to the hapten diphenylcyclopropenone (DPC). The chain employs TRBV18 and TRBJ2-1, with 11 bases matching TRBD2. The DNA of the CDR3 is TGTGCCAGCTCACCGACTAGCGGGATAGGTAATGAGCAGTTCTTC. This gives the protein CASSPTSGIGNEQFF.